The 14 T cell receptor beta chains presented below share a single source sample, sequenced in a study of vaccination and CD4 T cells after COVID-19. The antigens for these receptors are not known. The treatment here: roughly 11-day PBMC culture with coronavirus spike peptide pools or control peptides (ViraFEST assay). CD4+ T cells that had been cultured provided DNA sequenced with the Oncomine TCR Beta short-read assay. TCRdb passed the PCR reads through MiXCR, listing each CDR3 protein once. The sample holds around 21,000 distinct CDR3 sequences, around half seen once. The sequenced sample was CD4+ T cells from blood, cultured in vitro. The receptor source for this set is a human donor who had recovered from COVID-19.

The chain recombines TRBV11-3 with TRBJ2-2; a weak D match, TRBD1 (6 bases). Trimming removed 2 bases at V and 6 bases at J, with 13 bases between. The CDR3 loop spans 15 amino acids. CDR1 and CDR2 (germline): SGHNT, YENEEA. CDR3 protein: CASSLLSGDAGELFF. The CDR3 DNA is TGTGCCAGCAGCTTACTCTCAGGGGACGCCGGGGAGCTGTTTTTT.

The chain joins TRBV19 to TRBJ1-1; 8 bases agree with TRBD1. The V segment lost 4 bases and the J segment 2 bases; nucleotides outside the gene matches: 9. CDR1 LNHDA and CDR2 SQIVND come from the germline V gene (reference sequence). This CDR3 spans 16 amino acids. The CDR3 loop is CASSTRQGQENTEAFF. The CDR3 DNA sequence: TGTGCCAGTAGTACCCGGCAGGGACAGGAAAACACTGAAGCTTTCTTT. The variable domain in full, completed from reference TRBV19 and TRBJ1-1, reads DGGITQSPKYLFRKEGQNVTLSCEQNLNHDAMYWYRQDPGQGLRLIYYSQIVNDFQKGDIAEGYSVSREKKESFPLTVTSAQKNPTAFYLCASSTRQGQENTEAFFGQGTRLTVV.

The chain carries TRBV15 and TRBJ2-3; 9 positions match TRBD2. The CDR3 has 17 residues. The trim removed 1 base at V and 0 bases at J, leaving 5 bases unmatched. Germline assignment: CDR1 LNHNV and CDR2 YYDKDF (reference sequence). CDR3 region: CATSRVASGVSTDTQYF. CDR3 coding DNA: TGTGCCACCAGCAGAGTTGCTAGCGGGGTGAGCACAGATACGCAGTATTTT.

This clonotype was counted only a few times. The V and J genes are TRBV11-3 and TRBJ1-2, with 8 bases fitting TRBD1. Trimming cost V 5 bases and J 3 bases; bases outside gene matches: 2. Germline CDR1 and CDR2: SGHNT and YENEEA. CDR3 size: 13 residues. In DNA form, the CDR3 reads TGTGCCAGCAGCCCGGGACAGGACTATGGCTACACCTTC. Translating it yields CASSPGQDYGYTF.

The chain is built from TRBV21-1 and TRBJ2-3; the D call of TRBD1 is as the table states it, not checked on the DNA. TRBV21-1 is flagged as a pseudogene. CDR3 length: 17 amino acids. The DNA of the CDR3 is TGTGCCCCAAAGCAAAGTAGGGGCAAATCCCGCACAGATACGCAGTATTTT. Translated: CAPKQSRGKSRTDTQYF.

The chain has TRBV28 and TRBJ2-3, with 9 positions matching TRBD1. CDR1 is MDHEN and CDR2 is SYDVKM in the germline V gene. V lost 2 bases, J lost 2 bases, and 5 bases stayed unmatched. The CDR3 has 16 residues. The CDR3 DNA sequence: TGTGCCAGCAGTTTAGGGGGACAGGGAAACACAGATACGCAGTATTTT. The encoded protein is CASSLGGQGNTDTQYF.

The V and J genes are TRBV11-2 and TRBJ2-5; D is perhaps TRBD2 (5 bases). The CDR3 length is 13 residues. With 3 bases removed from V and 5 bases from J, the gap between germline ends came to 10 bases. CDR1 and CDR2 from the germline V gene are SGHAT and FQNNGV. CDR3 coding DNA: TGTGCCAGCAGCTTCGGGGTTCGCGAGACCCAGTACTTC. It encodes CASSFGVRETQYF.

This clonotype was counted only a few times. The CDR3 loop is CASSPQGASGELFF. In nucleotides, the CDR3 is TGTGCCAGCAGCCCACAGGGGGCCTCCGGGGAGCTGTTTTTT. The chain uses TRBV6-1 and TRBJ2-2; 9 nucleotides align to TRBD1. Trimming took 6 bases from V and 6 from J; bases not matched to a gene: 5. CDR1 and CDR2 (germline): MNHNS, SASEGT. The CDR3 has 14 amino acids.

This chain uses TRBV7-2 with TRBJ1-6; perhaps TRBD1 as D (6 bases). The CDR3 covers 14 residues. The V and J ends lost 10 bases and 9 bases respectively, with 19 bases between them. The germline gives CDR1 SGHTA, CDR2 FQGNSA. The CDR3 sequence: CTTRAGGPGSPLHF. CDR3 DNA: TGTACCACCCGCGCTGGGGGGCCAGGTTCACCCCTCCACTTT. Full variable domain (rest looked up from reference TRBV7-2 and TRBJ1-6): GAGVSQSPSNKVTEKGKDVELRCDPISGHTALYWYRQSLGQGLEFLIYFQGNSAPDKSGLPSDRFSAERTGGSVSTLTIQRTQQEDSAVYLCTTRAGGPGSPLHFGNGTRLTVT.

The V and J genes are TRBV28 and TRBJ2-7; TRBD2 matches 11 bases. J was trimmed by 4 bases and V by 5 bases; bases with no gene match: 7. Germline V gives CDR1 MDHEN, CDR2 SYDVKM. This CDR3 region has 15 residues. Here the CDR3 reads CASSPTSGNFYEQYF. The CDR3 nucleotides read TGTGCCAGCAGTCCGACTAGCGGGAATTTTTACGAGCAGTACTTC.

The chain carries TRBV20-1 and TRBJ2-3; 9 bases map to TRBD2. Germline V gene data show CDR1 as DFQATT and CDR2 as SNEGSKA (reference sequence). The CDR3 loop spans 14 amino acids. V trimming: 5 bases; J trimming: 4 bases; junction bases outside the gene matches: 7. The CDR3 is CSAPSGGRADTQYF. In nucleotides, the CDR3 is TGCAGTGCTCCAAGCGGGGGGCGGGCAGATACGCAGTATTTT.

The rearrangement uses TRBV28 and TRBJ2-5; D remains unclear. Germline CDR1 and CDR2: MDHEN and SYDVKM. The CDR3 is made up of 14 amino acids. V lost 5 bases and J lost 1, with 11 bases in between. DNA for the CDR3: TGTGCCAGCAGTCTCCGGGCAGGCCAAGAGACCCAGTACTTC. Translating it yields CASSLRAGQETQYF.

The chain joins TRBV6-5 to TRBJ1-1, with D unclear. Germline CDR1 and CDR2: MNHEY and SVGAGI. V lost 0 bases and J 1 base, leaving 15 bases between the germline ends. This CDR3 is 17 amino acids long. CDR3 region: CASSYSRQTERNTEAFF. CDR3 sequence (DNA): TGTGCCAGCAGTTACTCAAGGCAGACTGAACGGAACACTGAAGCTTTCTTT.

This clonotype was observed a few times. The rearrangement links TRBV6-1 to TRBJ1-2; D is unresolved. Trimming removed 8 bases from V and 0 bases from J, with 13 bases in between. The CDR3 is 14 residues long. Germline V gene data show CDR1 as MNHNS and CDR2 as SASEGT. The chain's CDR3 is CASETTVPNYGYTF. CDR3 nucleotide sequence: TGTGCCAGCGAAACGACGGTCCCTAACTATGGCTACACCTTC.